The TCR beta chain described here comes from a study of blood T cells in healthy people across ages. A J-beta primer mix and a sample-barcoded 5' primer were used in a second PCR of roughly 6 to 11 cycles. TCRdb redid the calling of the 5' RACE reads with MiXCR, one entry per CDR3 protein. The repertoire has about 1.5 million distinct CDR3 sequences, 35% to 45% of them found once; the top ten carry about 4%. Between the trimmed V and J ends, which lost 3 bases and 4 bases, there was a span of 12 bases. Germline loops: CDR1 DFQATT, CDR2 SNEGSKA (reference sequence). The CDR3 covers 14 residues. The sample holds a few counts of this clonotype.

Sequencing used blood. This TCR was recovered from a woman aged 18-35 years in good health. V usage is TRBV20-1 and J usage is TRBJ2-2; D is uncertain. CDR3 amino acids: CSASPNRLTGELFF. The CDR3, as DNA: TGCAGTGCTAGCCCCAACCGACTCACCGGGGAGCTGTTTTTT.